The T cell receptor beta chain under discussion was sequenced for a study of shared clonotypes between healthy human individuals. Sequenced by immunoSEQ multiplex PCR; TCRdb stores in-frame clones only, minus some. The sample yields hundreds of thousands of clones, about three quarters seen once. V gave up 5 bases and J gave up 3 bases, with 12 bases separating them. This CDR3 is built from 14 residues. CDR1 MGHDK and CDR2 SYGVNS come from the germline V gene. This clone appeared once. CD45RA-negative memory and CD45RA+ naive subsets were split from the CD4+ cells. The chain is built from TRBV25-1 and TRBJ2-3, with D unresolved. The source material was memory CD4+ T cells sorted from blood. Subset specified: CD45RA-negative fraction. The clonotype was recovered from a woman aged 25 to 39 in good health. The CDR3 here is CASSLELGTDTQYF. The CDR3 DNA reads TGTGCCAGCAGTCTAGAGTTGGGGACAGATACGCAGTATTTT.